The 29 T cell receptor beta chains listed next were all sequenced from one sample in a study of shared clonotypes between healthy human individuals. Profiled with immunoSEQ multiplex PCR; TCRdb holds only in-frame clones, not every one. Of about 490,000 clones in the sample, approximately 81% are singletons; the top ten hold approximately 12%. Sequencing used PBMCs. All receptors derive from a woman aged 40 to 50 in good health. Some clones in this sample may be carry-over from other donors' samples.

The chain has TRBV6-1 and TRBJ1-5; unclear D gene. The CDR3 runs to 14 residues. CDR1 and CDR2 (germline): MNHNS, SASEGT. V was cut by 6 bases and J by 2 bases, with 11 bases left in between. Here the CDR3 DNA reads TGTGCCAGCAGCGAGGGATTTGGCAATCAGCCCCAGCATTTT. Protein product: CASSEGFGNQPQHF.

About this clone itself: At one of its ends the junction is not consistent with the germline gene, which may arise from a read error. The gene calls are TRBV10-1 and TRBJ2-7, with TRBD1 matching over 8 bases. From germline, CDR1 is WNHNN and CDR2 SYGVQD (reference sequence). CDR3 size: 13 residues. For the CDR3, the DNA is TGTGCCATCAGTGAGACAGGGGCCTACGAGCAGTACTTC. Translation gives CAISETGAYEQYF.

This clone was found once. The V and J genes are TRBV29-1 and TRBJ2-5; D is perhaps TRBD1 (6 bases). Germline V CDR1 and CDR2: SQVTM, ANQGSEA. This CDR3 comprises 17 residues. With 3 bases removed from V and 5 bases from J, the gap between germline ends came to 25 bases. CDR3 protein: CSVDSDRLTTGEETQYF. In DNA, the CDR3 is TGCAGCGTTGACAGTGACAGGCTTACTACGGGCGAGGAGACCCAGTACTTC.

V is TRBV4-2 and J is TRBJ2-6, with D possibly TRBD1 on 5 matching bases. Trimming removed 4 bases at V and 0 bases at J, with 13 bases between. Germline lookup yields CDR1 LGHNA and CDR2 YNFKEQ. The CDR3 length is 17 residues. CDR3 loop: CASSPGLGDSGANVLTF. The CDR3, as DNA: TGTGCCAGCAGCCCAGGGTTAGGAGACTCTGGGGCCAACGTCCTGACTTTC.

V and J are TRBV19 and TRBJ2-3, with D possibly being TRBD1 or TRBD2 (5 bases each). The V end was cut by 3 bases, the J end by 2 bases, with 9 bases between. The CDR3 has 14 residues. The germline CDR1 and CDR2 sequences are LNHDA and SQIVND (reference sequence). The CDR3 region is CASSIGGTTDTQYF. CDR3 in DNA: TGTGCCAGTAGTATTGGTGGGACCACAGATACGCAGTATTTT.

The chain carries TRBV2 and TRBJ2-7; 7 bases map to TRBD2. The germline V gene encodes CDR1 SNHLY and CDR2 FYNNEI. CDR3 length: 16 amino acids. V shed 1 base and J 3 bases; nucleotides not matched to a gene: 9. The CDR3 DNA follows: TGTGCCAGCAGTGAAGGAAGGGCGGGAGAACTCTACGAGCAGTACTTC. Protein product: CASSEGRAGELYEQYF.

For this clone: With only one base between it and a far larger clone, this is likely a read error. The rearrangement joins TRBV6-1 to TRBJ2-7, with 9 bases aligning to TRBD2. The J segment lost 4 bases and the V segment lost 8 bases, leaving 12 bases of the junction unmatched. Germline V gives CDR1 MNHNS, CDR2 SASEGT. This CDR3 has 15 amino acids. The CDR3 DNA is TGTGCCAGCGGCGAGGGTAGCGGGAGTACGTACGAGCAGTACTTC. As protein: CASGEGSGSTYEQYF.

Note on this clone: A far larger clone is a single base away, which makes a read error likely. The rearrangement links TRBV5-1 to TRBJ2-1; tentative D call: TRBD2 (6 bases). Germline lookup yields CDR1 SGHRS and CDR2 YFSETQ. V dropped 3 bases and J dropped 6 bases, with 13 bases sitting between them. This CDR3 is built from 14 residues. The CDR3, as DNA: TGCGCCAGCAGCTCCCCAACTAGCTCCAATGAGCAGTTCTTC. Residues: CASSSPTSSNEQFF.

V and J are TRBV19 and TRBJ1-5, with D hard to call. V was trimmed by 5 bases and J by 3 bases, leaving 8 bases between them. Germline CDR1 reads LNHDA; CDR2 reads SQIVND (reference sequence). The CDR3 spans 13 residues. CDR3 loop: CASSLAYNQPQHF. CDR3 nucleotides: TGTGCCAGTAGTCTGGCTTACAATCAGCCCCAGCATTTT.

At least ten counts were recorded for this clone. The chain employs TRBV5-1 and TRBJ2-3; tentative D call: TRBD2 (6 bases). Germline V CDR1 and CDR2: SGHRS, YFSETQ. The CDR3 is 16 amino acids. V was trimmed by 3 bases and J by 1 base, leaving 15 bases between them. The CDR3 loop is CASSSGGGSGTDTQYF. DNA of the CDR3: TGCGCCAGCAGCTCCGGGGGTGGGAGCGGCACAGATACGCAGTATTTT.

This clone was detected ten times or more. V is TRBV6-1 and J is TRBJ1-1; possibly TRBD1 for D (5 bases). Germline V lookup: CDR1 MNHNS, CDR2 SASEGT. The CDR3 runs 12 residues. With 4 bases removed from V and 6 bases from J, the gap between germline ends came to 9 bases. CDR3 nucleotide sequence: TGTGCCAGCAGTGCGGGCAGGGCTGAAGCTTTCTTT. Translated, it gives CASSAGRAEAFF.

The gene calls are TRBV4-1 and TRBJ2-1; a weak D match, TRBD1 (6 bases). This CDR3 spans 15 amino acids. From germline, CDR1 is MGHRA and CDR2 YSYEKL. V dropped 0 bases and J dropped 6 bases, with 12 bases sitting between them. CDR3 sequence: CASSQDSAGANEQFF. The CDR3 DNA sequence: TGCGCCAGCAGCCAAGACTCCGCAGGGGCCAATGAGCAGTTCTTC.

The chain employs TRBV7-9 and TRBJ2-3, with a tentative D call TRBD2 (6 bases). The CDR3 runs 15 residues. V was trimmed by 6 bases and J by 3 bases, leaving 16 bases between them. Per the germline V gene, CDR1 is SEHNR and CDR2 is FQNEAQ (reference sequence). In DNA form, the CDR3 reads TGTGCCAGCAGACTACCGGGACTTCCTACAGATACGCAGTATTTT. As protein: CASRLPGLPTDTQYF.

The table lists this clone with a count of one. With a far larger clone one base away, a read error is the likely cause. The sample contains more than one DNA sequence encoding this CDR3. This chain joins TRBV28 and TRBJ1-2; D possibly corresponds to TRBD1 (5 bases). CDR1 and CDR2 (germline): MDHEN, SYDVKM. The CDR3 spans 13 residues. The CDR3 is CASSPQDLYGYTF. In DNA form, the CDR3 reads TGTGCCAGCAGTCCACAGGACTTATATGGTTACACCTTC.

This clone was counted a single time. This sequence may be a read error, since a much larger clone differs from it by one base. The same CDR3 also results from other DNA sequences found in this sample. V is TRBV9 and J is TRBJ2-5; D ambiguous. This CDR3 comprises 15 residues. The germline gives CDR1 SGDLS, CDR2 YYNGEE. V gave up 4 bases and J gave up 5 bases, with 18 bases separating them. The CDR3 is CASSISGALTETQYF. DNA for the CDR3: TGTGCCAGCAGCATCTCCGGAGCCCTAACTGAGACCCAGTACTTC.

The rearrangement uses TRBV9 and TRBJ2-7; D possibly uses TRBD1 or TRBD2 (5 bases each). Germline V gives CDR1 SGDLS, CDR2 YYNGEE. The CDR3 is 14 amino acids. The V gene lost 4 bases and the J gene lost 2 bases, with 13 bases spanning the gap. For the CDR3, the DNA is TGTGCCAGCAGCCGGGACCCCGGGGCCTACGAGCAGTACTTC. It is translated as CASSRDPGAYEQYF.

This chain joins TRBV6-5 and TRBJ1-2, with 7 bases matching TRBD1. Losses at the gene ends were 6 bases for V and 4 bases for J; bases not matched to a gene: 11. This CDR3 has 15 amino acids. CDR1 and CDR2 from the germline V gene are MNHEY and SVGAGI. CDR3 in DNA: TGTGCCAGCAGCCGGACAGGCCAATCTATCTATGGCTACACCTTC. This sequence encodes CASSRTGQSIYGYTF.

This clone was seen a few times. This chain uses TRBV10-3 with TRBJ2-5; D call uncertain. Deletions cut 6 bases from V and 0 bases from J, with 14 bases between. The germline V gene encodes CDR1 ENHRY and CDR2 SYGVKD. The CDR3 length is 15 residues. The CDR3: CAISPRPLYQETQYF. The CDR3 bases are TGTGCCATCAGCCCTAGACCCCTGTACCAAGAGACCCAGTACTTC.

The chain couples TRBV7-2 to TRBJ2-7; D gene uncertain. CDR1 and CDR2 from the germline V gene are SGHTA and FQGNSA. Between the trimmed V and J ends, which lost 5 bases and 0 bases, there was a span of 17 bases. CDR3 length: 16 residues. CDR3 in DNA: TGTGCCAGCAGCCCCAATTTGTTTCCAAGCTCCTACGAGCAGTACTTC. It codes for CASSPNLFPSSYEQYF.

As for this clone: A far larger clone is a single base away, which makes a read error likely. The chain uses TRBV5-1 and TRBJ2-4; D gene uncertain. The CDR3 runs to 15 residues. Per the germline V gene, CDR1 is SGHRS and CDR2 is YFSETQ. V was cut by 1 base and J by 8 bases, with 16 bases left in between. The CDR3 nucleotides read TGCGCCAGCAGCTTGCAGGATCCGTGGGTGGACATTCAGTACTTC. This gives the protein CASSLQDPWVDIQYF.

Concerning this clone: With only one base between it and a far larger clone, this is likely a read error. The V and J genes are TRBV30 and TRBJ2-1, with D hard to call. Germline loops: CDR1 GTSNPN, CDR2 SVGIG (reference sequence). The CDR3 is 16 residues long. The V gene lost 0 bases and the J gene lost 2 bases, with 14 bases spanning the gap. CDR3 sequence: CAWSVGWSATYNEQFF. The CDR3 DNA sequence: TGTGCCTGGAGTGTAGGTTGGAGCGCCACCTACAATGAGCAGTTCTTC.

CDR3 sequence reads: CASSLTKRAGTGELFF. DNA of the CDR3: TGTGCCAGCAGCTTGACTAAGCGGGCAGGGACCGGGGAGCTGTTTTTT. The rearrangement uses TRBV5-4 and TRBJ2-2; D is perhaps TRBD2 (6 bases). With 1 base removed from V and 5 bases from J, the gap between germline ends came to 15 bases. Germline V CDR1 and CDR2: SGHNT, YYREEE (reference sequence). This CDR3 contains 16 residues.

The gene calls are TRBV29-1 and TRBJ1-3; D remains ambiguous. The CDR3 length is 16 residues. Trimming stripped 1 base from V and 0 bases from J, with 13 bases between. From germline, CDR1 is SQVTM and CDR2 ANQGSEA. CDR3 sequence (DNA): TGCAGCGTTGAAGGAGGGTGGGGAAACTCTGGAAACACCATATATTTT. This translates into CSVEGGWGNSGNTIYF.

This clone occurred a few times. V and J are TRBV15 and TRBJ1-3; D is ambiguous. With 1 base removed from V and 4 bases from J, the gap between germline ends came to 14 bases. The CDR3 is 16 residues long. From germline, CDR1 is LNHNV and CDR2 YYDKDF (reference sequence). The CDR3 is CATSRVYSAGGNTIYF. The CDR3 DNA sequence: TGTGCCACCAGCAGAGTATATTCGGCAGGCGGAAACACCATATATTTT.

The table lists this clone with a few counts. This is likely an artifact of a read error, given a far larger clone one base away. This CDR3 is also generated by other DNA sequences in the sample. The rearrangement joins TRBV7-9 to TRBJ1-2; possibly TRBD1 for D (6 bases). The CDR3 is 15 residues long. Germline-derived CDR1 and CDR2 are SEHNR and FQNEAQ (reference sequence). Trimming removed 5 bases from V and 2 bases from J, with 15 bases in between. This chain's CDR3 is CASSPETGFNYGYTF. CDR3 DNA sequence: TGTGCCAGCAGCCCAGAAACAGGGTTCAACTATGGCTACACCTTC.

This chain links TRBV4-3 with TRBJ2-1, with D perhaps matching TRBD1 (6 bases). The CDR3 runs 16 residues. CDR1 LGHNA and CDR2 YSLEER come from the germline V gene. V was cut by 3 bases and J by 3 bases, with 15 bases left in between. The CDR3 reads CASSHEIGQFYNEQFF. DNA of the CDR3: TGCGCCAGCAGCCATGAGATCGGACAGTTCTACAATGAGCAGTTCTTC.

J is TRBJ2-2 and V is TRBV6-4; weak D call: TRBD2 (5 bases). The length of the CDR3 is 16 residues. Germline values: CDR1 MRHNA, CDR2 SNTAGT. V dropped 0 bases and J dropped 4 bases, with 12 bases sitting between them. The CDR3 bases are TGTGCCAGCAGTGACTCAGGCGGAGCGGCCACCGGGGAGCTGTTTTTT. Its translation is CASSDSGGAATGELFF.

Only one count was recorded for this clone. This rearrangement joins TRBV29-1 to TRBJ2-1; the D is unclear. The germline gives CDR1 SQVTM, CDR2 ANQGSEA. CDR3 size: 15 residues. V lost 2 bases and J lost 0, with 11 bases in between. Written as DNA, the CDR3 is TGCAGCGTTGAACACCCCGGACGCTCCTACAATGAGCAGTTCTTC. Translated, it gives CSVEHPGRSYNEQFF.

This clone was seen once. This likely traces to a read error, being one base from a far larger clone. The chain is built from TRBV11-3 and TRBJ2-6; no clear D gene. This CDR3 comprises 16 residues. The germline gives CDR1 SGHNT, CDR2 YENEEA. V was shortened by 3 bases and J by 0 bases, with 9 bases between the two germline ends. The CDR3, as DNA: TGTGCCAGCAGCTTCCGACGGAGCTCTGGGGCCAACGTCCTGACTTTC. It yields the protein CASSFRRSSGANVLTF.